The 9 T cell receptor beta chains in this list originate from one sample, sequenced in a study of cytotoxic CD8 clonotypes in ibrutinib-treated CLL (dated by TCRdb to the early 2020s). Read against the paper, the sample's time point label means: approximately 2 years on ibrutinib. The method was the immunoSEQ multiplex PCR assay. TCRdb mirrors the immuneACCESS table, restricted to in-frame sequences. Some clones are absent from its copies; in checked studies, under half trace to an unresolved V gene, and the reason for the others is unknown. This sample is represented by tens of thousands of clones; 50% to 80% of them were singletons. The ten largest clones take up roughly 21% of the sample. The sequenced sample was PBMCs, obtained after 24 months of ibrutinib treatment. These receptors came from a human donor with chronic lymphocytic leukemia.

This clone has a handful of counts. The chain is built from TRBV6-1 and TRBJ1-3, with D unresolved. This CDR3 comprises 13 residues. Trimming cost V 4 bases and J 4 bases, with 8 bases left between them. Germline V gives CDR1 MNHNS, CDR2 SASEGT. The CDR3, as DNA: TGTGCCAGCAGTGGCCAGGCGGGAAACACCATATATTTT. Its protein is CASSGQAGNTIYF.

V usage is TRBV5-4 and J usage is TRBJ1-4; D call uncertain. V was shortened by 1 base and J by 6 bases, with 7 bases between the two germline ends. The CDR3 length is 13 residues. Germline V gene sequence: CDR1 SGHNT, CDR2 YYREEE (reference sequence). CDR3 residues: CASSLWSDEKLFF. CDR3 nucleotide sequence: TGTGCCAGCAGCTTGTGGTCAGATGAAAAACTGTTTTTT.

This rearrangement joins TRBV28 to TRBJ1-1, with D uncertain. Trimming left V 5 bases short and J 5 bases short, with 18 bases between. Germline CDR1 reads MDHEN; CDR2 reads SYDVKM. The CDR3 consists of 15 residues. CDR3 DNA sequence: TGTGCCAGCAGTCCCCGTTTGAGTACGGAGACTGAAGCTTTCTTT. Translated: CASSPRLSTETEAFF. Full variable domain (remainder filled in from reference TRBV28 and TRBJ1-1): DVKVTQSSRYLVKRTGEKVFLECVQDMDHENMFWYRQDPGLGLRLIYFSYDVKMKEKGDIPEGYSVSREKKERFSLILESASTNQTSMYLCASSPRLSTETEAFFGQGTRLTVV.

V is TRBV29-1 and J is TRBJ1-4; D call uncertain. Germline values: CDR1 SQVTM, CDR2 ANQGSEA. This CDR3 contains 13 residues. With 7 bases removed from V and 5 bases from J, the gap between germline ends came to 14 bases. CDR3 nucleotide sequence: TGCAGCGCACAAAGAGAGAGCAATGAAAAACTGTTTTTT. This sequence encodes CSAQRESNEKLFF.

This chain uses TRBV5-1 with TRBJ2-7; 8 bases fit TRBD1. CDR1 is SGHRS and CDR2 is YFSETQ in the germline V gene. The CDR3 has 16 residues. The V gene end was trimmed by 5 bases and the J gene end by 0 bases; junction bases not matched to a gene: 10. The CDR3 reads CASSRGVQGVSYEQYF. Here the CDR3 DNA reads TGCGCCAGCAGTCGCGGGGTACAGGGGGTCTCCTACGAGCAGTACTTC.

The table lists this clone with a few counts. The rearrangement uses TRBV11-3 and TRBJ2-3, with D tentatively TRBD2 (7 bases). Germline V gene lookup returns CDR1 SGHNT and CDR2 YENEEA. V was pared by 6 bases and J by 12 bases, with 19 bases between. CDR3 length: 13 amino acids. The CDR3 DNA sequence: TGTGCCAGCAGTCCTCGGGGGAGCGGGACACAGTATTTT. Translated: CASSPRGSGTQYF.

The chain employs TRBV7-3 and TRBJ1-1, with D possibly matching TRBD1 (5 bases). The CDR3 length is 13 residues. Trimming took off 1 base at V and 6 bases at J, with 9 bases between the two ends. In germline, CDR1 is SGHTA, CDR2 FQGTGA. The CDR3 region is CASSLRSTAEAFF. The CDR3 DNA follows: TGTGCCAGCAGCTTAAGGTCGACAGCTGAAGCTTTCTTT.

The chain carries TRBV2 and TRBJ2-7; perhaps D is TRBD1 or TRBD2 (5 bases each). Trimming shortened V by 6 bases and J by 5 bases, and 23 bases separated the two germline ends. The CDR3 spans 16 residues. Germline V gene data show CDR1 as SNHLY and CDR2 as FYNNEI. The CDR3, as DNA: TGTGCCAGCAGCCAAGAGACCGGGACCCCAAGGGACGAGCAGTACTTC. Its translation is CASSQETGTPRDEQYF.

This chain uses TRBV7-3 with TRBJ2-1, with a tentative D call TRBD1 (5 bases). Germline V CDR1 and CDR2: SGHTA, FQGTGA. The CDR3 spans 16 residues. V was cut by 5 bases and J by 9 bases, with 23 bases left in between. CDR3 bases: TGTGCCAGCAGCGATTCCCGCCAGGGTGGGTCTAGTGAGCAGTTCTTC. Translation: CASSDSRQGGSSEQFF.